What follows is one TCR beta chain and its context. The antigen it binds to is not known. No quality values exist for individual bases; no much larger clone is one base distant. The library was prepared using the immunoSEQ multiplex PCR assay. For the multiplex PCR, a mixture combining 60 forward primers for TCR Vbeta segments and 13 reverse primers for TCR Jbeta segments was used. Amplification of the CDR3 region of rearranged TCR beta genes was performed with a multiplex PCR assay on genomic DNA. Amplified TCR beta libraries were sequenced as 87-base-pair reads on the Illumina HiSeq System. The original methods were these. A later analysis tallied approximately 87 million unique TCR beta chains across the 550 to 850 repertoires, and 10 million to 11 million of those chains were shared by two or more donors. Raw reads were error-corrected and collapsed into unique sequences by a nearest-neighbor algorithm in which closely related sequences were merged to remove PCR and sequencing errors. To assign V, D and J gene segments, CDR3 sequences were aligned to IMGT reference sequences. For a sequence to be retained, a match of at least six nucleotides was required to both a V gene segment and a J gene segment. Rearrangements were called productive when the CDR3 lacked stop codons and stayed in frame with V and J; all others were non-productive. CDR3 was defined according to IMGT convention as the region running from the second conserved V-encoded cysteine to the conserved J-encoded phenylalanine. The earlier analysis of about 530 of the donors excluded any sequence lacking an unambiguous match to a single V gene segment. In an earlier analysis of 450 to 750 of the donors, a V segment was called functional when productive rearrangements were above 56.7%, and segregating when the standard deviation between donors exceeded 5%. A statistical classification framework was developed to diagnose cytomegalovirus status using the catalog of TCR beta chain sequences. V and J gene assignment, in a later analysis, came from comparing TCR nucleotide sequences with IMGT/GENE-DB human TR gene sequences. The TCRdist pipeline was used in a later analysis to assign CDR3 sequences and most-parsimonious VDJ recombination scenarios. In a later analysis, each TCR beta chain was defined by its CDR3 amino acid sequence together with its V-gene family, and reads without a unique V-gene family were excluded. A later analysis removed several hundred highly shared, low-generation-probability nucleotide sequences to deal with suspected cross-contamination and a sequencing artifact. A later analysis calculated a clonal expansion index for each public chain from normalized within-repertoire ranks of inferred template counts. Generation probabilities in a later analysis came from a VDJ recombination model fitted to out-of-frame rearrangements, and those results were checked against IGoR. In a later analysis, hypergeometric tests were used to score TCR-TCR, TCR-HLA and TCR-CMV co-occurrence, with a repertoire-size bias correction applied to TCR pairs. A later analysis estimated false discovery rates by permuting HLA or CMV assignments 20 times. A later analysis grouped co-occurring TCRs with DBSCAN, adding TCRdist sequence similarity when clustering within HLA-allele-positive subsets. Co-occurrence clustering excluded repertoires with fewer than 30,000 or more than 120,000 public chains, plus five with anomalous nucleotide sharing. TCRdb provides this immuneACCESS table in a form limited to in-frame rearrangements. Some clones are lacking; in checked studies, under half of them reflect an unresolved V gene, and why the rest are absent is not known. V and J calls and clone size are as listed in that table; D and trimming were resolved from the DNA. The sample table records about 140,000 clones; 75% to 80% of these occur just once. Jointly, the top ten make up around 0.99% of the sample.

From the germline V gene, CDR1 is MNHEY and CDR2 is SVGAGI. Counted from cysteine to phenylalanine, this CDR3 has 14 amino acids. The kept DNA is CDR3 alone, 42 bases in frame from the first base. The V end gives up 2 bases and the J end 4 bases, leaving 2 bases in the junction not matched to a gene. The cohort consisted of some 730 healthy bone marrow donors. At the time of sampling, every cohort member was nominally healthy, though immune exposures that went unrecorded were likely present. The donor tested CMV seronegative and was one of the 352 seronegative cohort members. A peripheral blood sample was provided by each donor, and peripheral blood mononuclear cells were used for TCR beta sequencing. The Qiagen DNeasy Blood Extraction Kit was used to extract genomic DNA from the blood cell samples. This sample stems from a study of cytomegalovirus exposure and HLA in healthy donors (dated by TCRdb to the late 2010s). A note on the overall study: According to an earlier analysis of 550 to 700 of the donors, some 180 million T cells yielded roughly 110 million unique TCR beta sequences and 276 Gb of sequence data. Around 320 gigabases of sequencing data and approximately 84 million unique TCR sequences were included in an early release covering about 700 HLA-typed donors. Of the 398 genotyped donors, roughly 80% fell in the genetic ancestry cluster associated with self-reported Caucasian donors. The aim of the study was to test whether cataloging public T cell receptors could identify signatures of past pathogen exposure. Using immunosequencing, the study profiled T cell repertoires from around 680 subjects and related those repertoires to cytomegalovirus serostatus. Along with the roughly 700-subject first cohort, a separate validation cohort of about 110 different subjects was used. High-throughput TCR immunosequencing, statistical association of individual TCRs with disease status, and machine learning were combined to predict cytomegalovirus infection status. A later analysis re-examined previously published TCR beta repertoires from 600 to 700 donors and added high-resolution HLA genotyping to investigate patterns of TCR occurrence. Rather than using new phenotypic data, the later analysis identified candidate immune exposures from TCR beta sequences and from how often those sequences occurred across donors. An earlier analysis of around 540 of the donors applied high-throughput TCR beta sequencing to assess whether each TCR beta V gene segment acted as functional or pseudogenic. Donor age, sex, ethnicity and CMV serostatus were compiled together with the repertoire data. In a later genetic analysis, genome-wide SNP genotypes for about 60% of the 666 donors were used, and that subset was treated as a discovery cohort. All discovery cohort repertoires had been generated using a single sequencing platform. HLA typing covered class I and class II loci at four-digit resolution. Typing coverage varied by locus: about 620-630 donors for A, B, C, DRB1 and DQB1; roughly 510 for DQA1; more than 600 for DPA1; around 450 for DPB1. About five DR-DQ haplotypes were handled as single units for association and clustering because linkage in the cohort was strong. Among a few hundred genotyped donors of the cohort, an average of about 240,000 unique TCR beta nucleotide sequences were sequenced per donor, 15% to 20% of them non-productive. What the authors observed across the whole study: A later analysis reported that several top co-occurrence clusters appeared linked to parvovirus B19, influenza, CMV and Epstein-Barr virus. Three of the identified cytomegalovirus-associated TCR beta chains were confirmed in vitro to be specific for cytomegalovirus antigens. Because counts were too low, seventeen rarely observed V segments, including chromosome 9 orphons, were left out of the earlier analysis of over 550 of the donors. In the study, some 180 TCR beta chains were listed as associated with cytomegalovirus. Broadly in line with IMGT annotations, most TCR beta V segments showed up in productive rearrangements about 87% or about 30% of the time in an earlier analysis of 587 of the donors. It was suggested by the authors that the approach could potentially be generalized to other disease states and immunological phenotypes. In a later analysis, some 17,000 TCR beta sequences were associated with specific HLA alleles at a false discovery rate of 0.05. V-gene and J-gene trimming of TCR beta chains was associated with a missense DCLRE1C variant in a later genetic analysis, and the association was replicated in an independent cohort. Only TCR beta chains were sequenced in this cohort, and the absence of alpha or paired-chain data limited detectable features. A cluster of highly shared sequence variants was judged likely to represent a technical artifact of the sequencing pipeline. Most TCR sequences were observed very rarely across donors, whereas some public TCRs were present in many individuals. Linkage disequilibrium might explain the correlated functional status among segregating V segments, but an unknown experimental factor could not be ruled out. Strong co-occurrence of HLA alleles, especially DR and DQ, made assigning TCR associations to individual alleles difficult. The presence/absence analyses assumed that sequencing depth was roughly uniform across donors, and that assumption may not be true. A further reported finding was that TCR beta sequences accurately predicted the HLA-A and HLA-B alleles for most subjects in the first cohort. A later analysis found that HLA-associated TCR beta chains were more clonally expanded and had lower generation probabilities than equally common non-associated chains. According to a later analysis, TCR association rates differed among HLA loci, with DRB1 alleles showing the most associated TCRs and HLA-C alleles showing the fewest. In both the original and validation cohorts, the classifier was reported to diagnose cytomegalovirus status with high specificity and sensitivity. Because HLA typing was missing for some donors at each locus, association tests included only the typed subset. Some IMGT-functional V segments, including TRBV6-2 and TRBV6-3, could not be distinguished by the 87-base-pair reads and were therefore excluded. According to a later analysis, most CMV-associated TCR beta chains appeared to be HLA-restricted, and the HLA associations seemed to be driven largely by CMV exposure. Compared with the approximately 700-donor mean, donors in an Asian-associated ancestry cluster had fewer N-insertions in productive TCRs, according to a later genetic analysis. Immune exposure information for the cohort was limited to CMV serostatus.

The receptor chain draws on TRBV6-5 and TRBJ2-3; a stretch of 8 junction bases matches TRBD1. This clonotype was obtained from a male donor in good health and CMV-seronegative. Sample: PBMCs. Here the CDR3 is given as CASSYQGAADTQYF. The nucleotide sequence is given as TGTGCCAGCAGTTACCAGGGGGCCGCAGATACGCAGTATTTT.